The clone carrying this T cell receptor beta chain was counted ten times or more. What it binds is unknown. These data belong to a study of read filtering for tumor transcriptome and immune sequencing. About the study: The cohort had over 16 men and 14 to 15 women aged about 45 to 80, mean around 63 years.

Findings of the study overall: In IR-seq, single-read clonotypes were around four fifths of clonotypes but approximately 4% of reads.

V lost 0 bases to trimming and J lost 7 bases, with 9 bases between them. CDR3 length equals 13 residues. The V gene's germline CDR1 is LGHNA and CDR2 YSLEER. At the time of active disease, bone marrow was collected from every patient. From approximately 400 ng of RNA, a library with molecular barcoded alpha/delta and beta/gamma adaptors was made. TCRdb re-called the reads with MiXCR, one entry per CDR3 protein. The data contain around 140,000 distinct CDR3 sequences, less than 15% of them singletons. The sequence derives from a donor at least 40 years old with multiple myeloma. The genes are TRBV4-3 and TRBJ1-1; D is unclear. Sequenced: a population of CD138-negative cells sorted from bone marrow. The CDR3 DNA follows: TGCGCCAGCAGCCAAGAGAGGGTGGGTGAAGCTTTCTTT. Amino acids: CASSQERVGEAFF.